The subject of this entry is one T cell receptor beta chain. Its antigen is still unknown. The sample belongs to a study of cytomegalovirus exposure and HLA in healthy donors. Background on the study: Out of about 360 genotyped donors, about 81% belonged to the Caucasian-associated ancestry cluster. Study-level points and caveats: Roughly even sequencing depth across donors was the assumption behind the presence/absence analyses. As a later analysis revealed, the rate of TCR association differed by HLA locus, with DRB1 most and HLA-C fewest.

The PCR had 60 Vbeta and 13 Jbeta primers. Original processing notes: As a later analysis found, there were 80 million or so unique TCR beta chains, of which roughly 11 million were shared. Assay: immunoSEQ multiplex PCR; the TCRdb copy retains only in-frame clones and omits some. Clone size and V and J calls were adopted from that table, with D and trimming inferred from the DNA. The sample totals more than 90,000 clones; its top ten clones hold approximately 6.2%. Germline V gene data show CDR1 as SGHVS and CDR2 as FQNEAQ. This CDR3 region has 11 residues. Trimming stripped 4 bases from V and 8 bases from J, with 5 bases between.

The V call is TRBV7-8, the J call TRBJ1-4; D gene uncertain. This TCR came from a middle-aged man in good health and CMV-seropositive. Sequencing was performed on PBMCs. The DNA for the CDR3 is TGTGCCAGCAGCTCGGGGGAAAAACTGTTTTTT. This encodes CASSSGEKLFF.